Listed here is a single T cell receptor (beta chain). From germline, CDR1 is SGHVS and CDR2 FQNEAQ. Trimming stripped 5 bases from V and 3 bases from J, with 8 bases between. CDR3 length equals 13 residues. This entry belongs to a study of shared clonotypes between healthy human individuals. Sequencing was performed with immunoSEQ multiplex PCR; in TCRdb, only in-frame clones are kept and a portion is missing. There are about 710,000 clones in the sample; roughly 72% occur only once, and approximately 2% lies in the top ten. This clonotype was obtained from a woman in her thirties in good health. This chain uses TRBV7-8 with TRBJ2-1; a weak D match, TRBD2 (5 bases). The source material was memory CD4+ T cells sorted from blood. Indicated subset: CD45RA-negative fraction. The CDR3 DNA is TGTGCCAGCAGCCGAGGACTCTACAATGAGCAGTTCTTC. This encodes CASSRGLYNEQFF.